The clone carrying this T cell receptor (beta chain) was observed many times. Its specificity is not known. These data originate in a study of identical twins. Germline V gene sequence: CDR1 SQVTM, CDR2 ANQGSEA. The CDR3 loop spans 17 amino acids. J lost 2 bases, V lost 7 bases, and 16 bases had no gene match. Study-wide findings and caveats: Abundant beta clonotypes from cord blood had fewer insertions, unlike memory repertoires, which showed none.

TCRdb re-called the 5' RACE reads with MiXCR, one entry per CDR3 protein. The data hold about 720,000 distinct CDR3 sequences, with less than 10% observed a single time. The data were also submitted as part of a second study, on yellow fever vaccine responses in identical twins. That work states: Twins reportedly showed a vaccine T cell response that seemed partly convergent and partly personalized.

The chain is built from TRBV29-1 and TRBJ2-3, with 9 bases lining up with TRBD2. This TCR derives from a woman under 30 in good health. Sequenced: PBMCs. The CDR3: CSADPPEASGTTDTQYF. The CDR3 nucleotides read TGCAGCGCCGACCCCCCGGAGGCTAGCGGGACCACAGATACGCAGTATTTT.